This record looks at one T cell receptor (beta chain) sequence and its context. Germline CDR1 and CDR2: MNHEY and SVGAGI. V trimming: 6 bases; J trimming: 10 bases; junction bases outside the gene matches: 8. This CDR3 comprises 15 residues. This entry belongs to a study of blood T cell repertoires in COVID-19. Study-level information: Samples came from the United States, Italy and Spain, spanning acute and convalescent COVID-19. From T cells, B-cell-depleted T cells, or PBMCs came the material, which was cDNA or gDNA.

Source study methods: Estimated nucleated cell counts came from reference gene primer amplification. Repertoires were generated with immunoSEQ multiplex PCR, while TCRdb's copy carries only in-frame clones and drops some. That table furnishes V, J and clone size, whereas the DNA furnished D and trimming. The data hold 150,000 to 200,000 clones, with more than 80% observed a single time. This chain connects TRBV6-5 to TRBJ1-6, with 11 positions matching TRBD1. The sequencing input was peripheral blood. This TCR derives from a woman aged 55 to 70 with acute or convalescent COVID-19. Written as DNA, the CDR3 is TGTGCCAGCAGACGCCGGGACAGGGGGTACTCACCCCTCCACTTT. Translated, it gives CASRRRDRGYSPLHF.